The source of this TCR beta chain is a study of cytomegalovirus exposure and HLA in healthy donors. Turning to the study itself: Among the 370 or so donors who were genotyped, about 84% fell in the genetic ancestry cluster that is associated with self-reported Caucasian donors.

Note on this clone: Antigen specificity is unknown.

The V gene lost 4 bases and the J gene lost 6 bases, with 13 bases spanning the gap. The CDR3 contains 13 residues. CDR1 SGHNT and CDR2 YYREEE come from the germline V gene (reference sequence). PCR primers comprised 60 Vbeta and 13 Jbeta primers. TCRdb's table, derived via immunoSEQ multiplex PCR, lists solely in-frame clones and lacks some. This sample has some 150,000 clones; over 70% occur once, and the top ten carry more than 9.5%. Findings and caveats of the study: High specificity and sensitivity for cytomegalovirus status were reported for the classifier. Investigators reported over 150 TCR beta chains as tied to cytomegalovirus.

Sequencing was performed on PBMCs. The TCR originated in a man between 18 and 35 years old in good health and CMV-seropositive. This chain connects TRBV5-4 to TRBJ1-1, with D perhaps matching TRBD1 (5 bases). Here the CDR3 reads CASSTTAVSEAFF. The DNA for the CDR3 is TGTGCCAGCAGCACGACAGCTGTTTCTGAAGCTTTCTTT.